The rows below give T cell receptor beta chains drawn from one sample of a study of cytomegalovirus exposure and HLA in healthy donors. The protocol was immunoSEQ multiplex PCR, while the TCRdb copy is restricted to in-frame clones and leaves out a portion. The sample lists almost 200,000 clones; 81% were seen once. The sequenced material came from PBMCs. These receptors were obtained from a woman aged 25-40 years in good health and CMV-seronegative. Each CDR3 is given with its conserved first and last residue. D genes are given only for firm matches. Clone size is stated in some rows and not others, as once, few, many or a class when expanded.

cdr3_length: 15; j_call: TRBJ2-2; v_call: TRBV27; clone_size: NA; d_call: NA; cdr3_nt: TGTGCCAGCAGTTTCAAGCCCGCGAACACCGGGGAGCTGTTTTTT; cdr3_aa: CASSFKPANTGELFF
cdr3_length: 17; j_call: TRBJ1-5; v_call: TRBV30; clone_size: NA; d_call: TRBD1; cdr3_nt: TGTGCCTGGAGAAAAAAAACCGGGACAGAGGGGTTTCTGCCCCAGCATTTT; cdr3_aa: CAWRKKTGTEGFLPQHF
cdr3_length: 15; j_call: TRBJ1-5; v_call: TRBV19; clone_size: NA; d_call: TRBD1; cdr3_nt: TGTGCCTGTGCCGGGACAGACTATAGCAATCAGCCCCAGCATTTT; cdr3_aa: CACAGTDYSNQPQHF
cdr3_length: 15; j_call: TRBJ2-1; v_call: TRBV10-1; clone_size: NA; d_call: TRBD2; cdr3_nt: TGCGCCAGCAGTGAGGAGGTAGCGGGAGTTAATGAGCAGTTCTTC; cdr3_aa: CASSEEVAGVNEQFF
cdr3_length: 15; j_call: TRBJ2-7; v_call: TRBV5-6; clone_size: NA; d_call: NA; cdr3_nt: TGTGCCAGCAGCCCACGGAGCCTTATAAGCTACGAGCAGTACTTC; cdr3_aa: CASSPRSLISYEQYF
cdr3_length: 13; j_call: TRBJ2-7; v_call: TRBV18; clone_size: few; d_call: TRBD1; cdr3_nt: TGTGCCAGCTCAGCACAGGGGGCCTACGAGCAGTACTTC; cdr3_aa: CASSAQGAYEQYF
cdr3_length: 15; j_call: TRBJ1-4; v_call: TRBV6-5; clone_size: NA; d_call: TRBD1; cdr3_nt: TGTGCCAGCAGTTCCAGACAGGGAACTAATGAAAAACTGTTTTTT; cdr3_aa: CASSSRQGTNEKLFF
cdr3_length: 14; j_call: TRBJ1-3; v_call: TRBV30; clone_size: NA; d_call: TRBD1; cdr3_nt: TGTGCCTGGAGGGCCAGGGGGTCTGGAAACACCATATATTTT; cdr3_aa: CAWRARGSGNTIYF
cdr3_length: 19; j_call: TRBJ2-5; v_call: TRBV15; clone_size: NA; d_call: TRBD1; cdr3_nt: TGTGCCACCAGCAGAGATCCTGTAGGGGGCTTGGCTTTGAAAGAGACCCAGTACTTC; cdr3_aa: CATSRDPVGGLALKETQYF
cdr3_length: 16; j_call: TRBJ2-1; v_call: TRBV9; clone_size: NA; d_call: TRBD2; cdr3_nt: TGTGCCAGCAGCGGGACTAGCGGGAGGGCCTGGAATGAGCAGTTCTTC; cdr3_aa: CASSGTSGRAWNEQFF
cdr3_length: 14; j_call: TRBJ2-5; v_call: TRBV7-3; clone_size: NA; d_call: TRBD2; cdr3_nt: TGTGCCAGCAGCCCAGGACTAGCGGGAGAGACCCAGTACTTC; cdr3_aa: CASSPGLAGETQYF
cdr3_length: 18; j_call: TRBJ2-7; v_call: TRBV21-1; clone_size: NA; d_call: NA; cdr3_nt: TGTGCCAGCAGCAATTGGTCCCCCAGGGGGCGCGGTATCTACGAGCAGTACTTC; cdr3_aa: CASSNWSPRGRGIYEQYF
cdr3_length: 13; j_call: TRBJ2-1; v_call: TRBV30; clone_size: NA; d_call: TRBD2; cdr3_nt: TGTGCCTGGAGCGGGACTAGCGCGGGGGAGCAGTTCTTC; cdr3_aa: CAWSGTSAGEQFF
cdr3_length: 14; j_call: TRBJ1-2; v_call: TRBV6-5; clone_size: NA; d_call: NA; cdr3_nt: TGTGCCAGCAGCAACCCTCGACTTCGAAATGGCTACACCTTC; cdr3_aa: CASSNPRLRNGYTF
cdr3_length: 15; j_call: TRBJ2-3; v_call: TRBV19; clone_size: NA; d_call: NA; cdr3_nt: TGTGCCAGTAGCCCGACGGGGATAAGCACAGATACGCAGTATTTT; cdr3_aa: CASSPTGISTDTQYF
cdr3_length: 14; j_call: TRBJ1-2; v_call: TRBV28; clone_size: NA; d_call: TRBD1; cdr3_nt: TGTGCCAGCAGTTCAGGGGACAGGAGCTATGGCTACACCTTC; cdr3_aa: CASSSGDRSYGYTF
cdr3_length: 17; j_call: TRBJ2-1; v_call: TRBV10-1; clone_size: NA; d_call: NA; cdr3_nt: TGCGCCAGCAGTGGGGGGGTGTGGTTCGGGTACTACAATGAGCAGTTCTTC; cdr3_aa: CASSGGVWFGYYNEQFF
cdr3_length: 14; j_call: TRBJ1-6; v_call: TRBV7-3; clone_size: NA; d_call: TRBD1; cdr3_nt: TGTGCCAGCAGCAAACAGGGGGGAAATTCACCCCTCCACTTT; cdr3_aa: CASSKQGGNSPLHF
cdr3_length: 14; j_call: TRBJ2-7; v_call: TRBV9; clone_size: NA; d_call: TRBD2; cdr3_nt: TGTGCCAGCAGCGCTCTAGCGGGCGCCTACGAGCAGTACTTC; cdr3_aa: CASSALAGAYEQYF
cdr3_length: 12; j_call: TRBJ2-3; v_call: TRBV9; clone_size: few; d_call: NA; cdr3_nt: TGTGCCAGCAGCGTAGCTACAGATACGCAGTATTTT; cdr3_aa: CASSVATDTQYF
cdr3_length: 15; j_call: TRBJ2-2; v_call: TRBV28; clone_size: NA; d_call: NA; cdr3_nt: TGTGCCAGCAGCCCGGACAGACCTAACACCGGGGAGCTGTTTTTT; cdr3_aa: CASSPDRPNTGELFF
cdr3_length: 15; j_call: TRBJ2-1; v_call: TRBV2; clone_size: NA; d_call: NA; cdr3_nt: TGTGCCAGCAGTGGGTTTCACAGGGGAGGCAATGAGCAGTTCTTC; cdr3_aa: CASSGFHRGGNEQFF
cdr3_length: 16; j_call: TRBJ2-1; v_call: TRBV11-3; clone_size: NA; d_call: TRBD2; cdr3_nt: TGTGCCAGCAGCTTAGATATGGGACTAGCCTACAATGAGCAGTTCTTC; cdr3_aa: CASSLDMGLAYNEQFF
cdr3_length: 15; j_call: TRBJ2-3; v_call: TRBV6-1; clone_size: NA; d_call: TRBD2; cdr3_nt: TGTGCCAGCATCCTAGCGGGCGGGCGCACAGATACGCAGTATTTT; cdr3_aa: CASILAGGRTDTQYF
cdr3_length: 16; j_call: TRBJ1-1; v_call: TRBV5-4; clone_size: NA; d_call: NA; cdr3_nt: TGTGCCAGCAGCGAATATCAGGGTACTTACGGCACTGAAGCTTTCTTT; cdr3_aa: CASSEYQGTYGTEAFF
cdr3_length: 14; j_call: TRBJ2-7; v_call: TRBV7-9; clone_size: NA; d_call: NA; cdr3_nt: TGTGCCAGCAGCAGGACGCAGGGAACCTACGAGCAGTACTTC; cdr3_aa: CASSRTQGTYEQYF
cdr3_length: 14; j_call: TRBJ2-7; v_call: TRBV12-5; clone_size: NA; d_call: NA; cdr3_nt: TGTGCTAGTGGTCCGCTACAGGGCGCCTACGAGCAGTACTTC; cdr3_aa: CASGPLQGAYEQYF
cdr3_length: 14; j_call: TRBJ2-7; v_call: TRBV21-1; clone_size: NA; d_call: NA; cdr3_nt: TGTGCCAGCCGGTGTGACAGGCCAGGCTACGAGCAGTACTTC; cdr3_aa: CASRCDRPGYEQYF
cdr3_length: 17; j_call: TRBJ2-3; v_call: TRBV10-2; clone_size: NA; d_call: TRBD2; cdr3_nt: TGCGCCAGCAGTGAGTTTCCTTCCGCGGGGGGGCCAAATACGCAGTATTTT; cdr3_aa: CASSEFPSAGGPNTQYF
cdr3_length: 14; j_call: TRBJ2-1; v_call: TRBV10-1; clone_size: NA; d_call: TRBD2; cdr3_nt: TGCGCCAGCAGTCGGGGCGGGAGCTACAATGAGCAGTTCTTC; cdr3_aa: CASSRGGSYNEQFF
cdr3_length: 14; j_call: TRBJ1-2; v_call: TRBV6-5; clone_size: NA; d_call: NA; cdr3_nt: TGTGCCAGCAGTCCCCGGGGAGCTAACTATGGCTACACCTTC; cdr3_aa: CASSPRGANYGYTF
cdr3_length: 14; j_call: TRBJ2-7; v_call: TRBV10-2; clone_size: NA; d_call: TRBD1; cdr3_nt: TGCGCCACGGGAGGCGGGACAGGGGGCCTCGAGCAGTACTTC; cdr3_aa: CATGGGTGGLEQYF
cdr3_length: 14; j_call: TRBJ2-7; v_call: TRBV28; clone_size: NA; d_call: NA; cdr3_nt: TGTGCCAGCAGTCGTTACAGGGCTCCCTACGAGCAGTACTTC; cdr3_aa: CASSRYRAPYEQYF
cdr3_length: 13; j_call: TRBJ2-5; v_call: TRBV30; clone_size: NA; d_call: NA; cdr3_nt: TGTGCCTGGAGTGTACCACTGAAAGAGACCCAGTACTTC; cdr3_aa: CAWSVPLKETQYF
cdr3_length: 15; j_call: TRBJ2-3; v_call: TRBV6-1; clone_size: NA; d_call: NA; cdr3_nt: TGTGCCAGCAGTGACCGACAGACGGATTCAGATACGCAGTATTTT; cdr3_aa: CASSDRQTDSDTQYF
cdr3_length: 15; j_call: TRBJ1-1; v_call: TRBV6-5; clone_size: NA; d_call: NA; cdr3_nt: TGTGCCAGCAGTTACAATGGACAGTTGAACACTGAAGCTTTCTTT; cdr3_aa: CASSYNGQLNTEAFF
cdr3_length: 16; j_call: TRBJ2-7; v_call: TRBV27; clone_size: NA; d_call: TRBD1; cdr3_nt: TGTGCCAGCAGTTCCCCCCTCGGGCAGGGGGCCTTAGAGCAGTACTTC; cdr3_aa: CASSSPLGQGALEQYF
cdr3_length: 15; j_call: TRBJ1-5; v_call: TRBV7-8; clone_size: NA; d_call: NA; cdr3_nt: TGTGCCAGCAGCCGTGGCGGGGGCGCGGGACAGCCCCAGCATTTT; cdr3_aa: CASSRGGGAGQPQHF
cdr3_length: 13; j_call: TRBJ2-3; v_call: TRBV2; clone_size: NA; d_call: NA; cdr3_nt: TGTGCCAGCAGACTCCAGGGTTCAGATACGCAGTATTTT; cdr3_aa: CASRLQGSDTQYF
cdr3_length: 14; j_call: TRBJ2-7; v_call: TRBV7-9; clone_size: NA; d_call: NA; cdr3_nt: TGTGCCAGCAGCTTAGGCCAGGGACACTACGAGCAGTACTTC; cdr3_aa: CASSLGQGHYEQYF